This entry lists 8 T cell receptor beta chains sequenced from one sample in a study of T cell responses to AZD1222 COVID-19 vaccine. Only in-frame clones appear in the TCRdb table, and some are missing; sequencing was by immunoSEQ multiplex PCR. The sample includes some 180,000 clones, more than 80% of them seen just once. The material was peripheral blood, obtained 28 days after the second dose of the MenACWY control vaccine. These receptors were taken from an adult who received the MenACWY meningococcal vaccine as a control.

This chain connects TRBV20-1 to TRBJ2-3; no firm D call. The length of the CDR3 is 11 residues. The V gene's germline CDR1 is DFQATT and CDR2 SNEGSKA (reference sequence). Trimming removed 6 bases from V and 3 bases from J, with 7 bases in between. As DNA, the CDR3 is TGCAGTGCCAGACTTACAGATACGCAGTATTTT. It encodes CSARLTDTQYF.

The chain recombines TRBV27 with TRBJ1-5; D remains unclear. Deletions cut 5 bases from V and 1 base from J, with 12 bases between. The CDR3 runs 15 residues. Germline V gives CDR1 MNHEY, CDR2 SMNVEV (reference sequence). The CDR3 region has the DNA TGTGCCAGCAGTCTCCTGACCCCCAGCAATCAGCCCCAGCATTTT. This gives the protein CASSLLTPSNQPQHF.

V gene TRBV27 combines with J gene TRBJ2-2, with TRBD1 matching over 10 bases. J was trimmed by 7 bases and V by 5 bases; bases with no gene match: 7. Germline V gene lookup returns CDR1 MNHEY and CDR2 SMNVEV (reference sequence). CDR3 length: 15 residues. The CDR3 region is CASSEDRGLGGELFF. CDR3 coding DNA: TGTGCCAGCAGTGAAGACAGGGGGCTAGGCGGGGAGCTGTTTTTT.

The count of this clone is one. CDR3 amino acids: CASSKRVAYNEQFF. CDR3 in DNA: TGTGCCAGTAGTAAGAGGGTAGCTTACAATGAGCAGTTCTTC. This chain links TRBV19 with TRBJ2-1, with D possibly matching TRBD2 (5 bases). CDR1 and CDR2 from the germline V gene are LNHDA and SQIVND (reference sequence). The CDR3 has 14 residues. V was trimmed by 4 bases and J by 4 bases, leaving 11 bases between them.

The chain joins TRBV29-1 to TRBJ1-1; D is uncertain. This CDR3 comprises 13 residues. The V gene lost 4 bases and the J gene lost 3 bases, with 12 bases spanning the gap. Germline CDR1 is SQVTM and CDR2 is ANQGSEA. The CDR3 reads CSVVNRVYTEAFF. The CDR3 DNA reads TGCAGCGTTGTCAACAGAGTTTACACTGAAGCTTTCTTT.

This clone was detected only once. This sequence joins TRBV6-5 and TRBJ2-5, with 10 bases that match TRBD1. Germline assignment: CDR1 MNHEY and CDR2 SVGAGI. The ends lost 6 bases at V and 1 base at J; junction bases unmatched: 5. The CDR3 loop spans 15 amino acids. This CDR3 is CASRWDRGVQETQYF. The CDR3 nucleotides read TGTGCCAGCAGATGGGACAGGGGAGTCCAAGAGACCCAGTACTTC.

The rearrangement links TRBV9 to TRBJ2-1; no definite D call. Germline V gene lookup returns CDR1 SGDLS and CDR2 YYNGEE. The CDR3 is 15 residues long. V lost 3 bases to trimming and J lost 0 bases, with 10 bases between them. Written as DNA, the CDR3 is TGTGCCAGCAGCGCCAGCATGGGCTCCTACAATGAGCAGTTCTTC. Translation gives CASSASMGSYNEQFF.

The DNA of the CDR3 is TGTGCCAGCAGTTTACAGGGTCCTAATGAAAAACTGTTTTTT. It specifies CASSLQGPNEKLFF. This chain joins TRBV28 and TRBJ1-4; tentatively, D is TRBD1 (5 bases). The germline V gene has CDR1 MDHEN and CDR2 SYDVKM. The CDR3 loop spans 14 amino acids. V lost 2 bases and J lost 3, with 7 bases in between.